A single sample gave rise to the 22 T cell receptor beta chains below, sequenced in a study of regulatory T cells in long-lasting Graves disease. Stated time point: newly diagnosed GD, antithyroid drugs for less than 3 months. RNA extracted from PBMCs served as the sequencing template. Arm-PCR of CDR3 regions with iRepertoire HTBI primers generated TCR beta libraries. MiXCR was run by TCRdb on the multiplex PCR reads, yielding one entry per CDR3 protein. The table has roughly 560,000 distinct CDR3 sequences, 15% to 20% seen once; the top ten hold 25%. Another study also made use of these data, one on T cells in Graves' hyperthyroidism and ophthalmopathy.

The sequencing used peripheral blood mononuclear cells (PBMCs), collected at new diagnosis, from a patient treated with antithyroid drugs. The receptor set was obtained from a middle-aged woman with Graves disease.

At least ten counts were recorded for this clonotype. V gene TRBV28 combines with J gene TRBJ1-6; TRBD1 might be the D (5 bases). V was pared by 8 bases and J by 8 bases, with 13 bases between. This CDR3 has 13 amino acids. Germline V gives CDR1 MDHEN, CDR2 SYDVKM. DNA of the CDR3: TGTGCCAGCGGGGCGGAATGGGATTCACCCCTCCACTTT. The encoded protein is CASGAEWDSPLHF.

This clonotype was detected many times. V and J are TRBV10-3 and TRBJ2-1; D is unclear. Trimming shortened V by 8 bases and J by 3 bases, and 8 bases separated the two germline ends. This CDR3 is 12 amino acids long. Per the germline V gene, CDR1 is ENHRY and CDR2 is SYGVKD. The CDR3 protein is CAIAAFYNEQFF. DNA of the CDR3: TGTGCCATCGCGGCATTCTACAATGAGCAGTTCTTC.

This clonotype was observed a handful of times. The chain combines TRBV4-1 with TRBJ2-1; TRBD1 matches at 8 bases. J was trimmed by 5 bases and V by 3 bases; bases with no gene match: 9. Germline V CDR1 and CDR2: MGHRA, YSYEKL. The CDR3 is 16 residues long. CDR3 in amino acids: CASSHRQGKTHNEQFF. CDR3 bases: TGCGCCAGCAGCCATCGACAGGGGAAGACGCACAATGAGCAGTTCTTC.

V gene TRBV27 combines with J gene TRBJ2-7; perhaps D is TRBD1 or TRBD2 (5 bases each). CDR1 is MNHEY, CDR2 SMNVEV, per germline (reference sequence). The V and J ends lost 5 bases and 3 bases respectively, with 14 bases between them. CDR3 length equals 14 residues. The CDR3: CASSIRDQGYEQYF. In DNA form, the CDR3 reads TGTGCCAGCAGTATCCGGGACCAAGGCTACGAGCAGTACTTC.

This clonotype was counted only a few times. The chain uses TRBV3-1 and TRBJ2-2; D is unclear. The CDR3 is 14 residues long. V lost 4 bases, J lost 3 bases, and 9 bases lay in between. Germline V CDR1 and CDR2: LGHDT, YNNKEL (reference sequence). CDR3 bases: TGTGCCAGCAGCCCGTTGAAAGACACCGGGGAGCTGTTTTTT. It encodes CASSPLKDTGELFF.

The chain joins TRBV29-1 to TRBJ2-1; 12 bases map to TRBD1. CDR1 is SQVTM and CDR2 is ANQGSEA in the germline V gene. J lost 7 bases, V lost 7 bases, and 8 bases had no gene match. The CDR3 has 14 residues. The CDR3 loop is CSARGGQGANEQFF. The CDR3 nucleotides are TGCAGCGCCCGGGGGGGACAGGGGGCAAATGAGCAGTTCTTC.

This clonotype has only a few counts. This chain joins TRBV29-1 and TRBJ1-1; tentatively, D is TRBD1 (6 bases). V lost 7 bases and J lost 5, with 20 bases in between. Germline-derived CDR1 and CDR2 are SQVTM and ANQGSEA. This CDR3 has 14 residues. The CDR3 region is CSALGGAGRTEAFF. CDR3 coding DNA: TGCAGCGCCCTTGGGGGGGCCGGGAGAACTGAAGCTTTCTTT.

Many counts were recorded for this clonotype. The rearrangement joins TRBV5-1 to TRBJ2-7, with 8 bases identical to TRBD1. The CDR3 extends over 14 amino acids. J gave up 4 bases and V 4 bases, and 7 bases lay outside the gene matches. From germline, CDR1 is SGHRS and CDR2 YFSETQ. In DNA form, the CDR3 reads TGCGCCAGCAGCGGTCAGGGGGCGAAGTACGAGCAGTACTTC. It encodes CASSGQGAKYEQYF.

This clonotype was seen a handful of times. The gene calls are TRBV9 and TRBJ1-2; D is perhaps TRBD1 (5 bases). The CDR3 spans 13 residues. Trimming removed 3 bases at V and 10 bases at J, with 16 bases between. Germline CDR1 reads SGDLS; CDR2 reads YYNGEE. The CDR3 region has the DNA TGTGCCAGCAGCGGGGGCTCAAACAGCCTCTACACCTTC. Its protein product is CASSGGSNSLYTF. The full variable domain, completed using reference TRBV9 and TRBJ1-2, is DSGVTQTPKHLITATGQRVTLRCSPRSGDLSVYWYQQSLDQGLQFLIQYYNGEERAKGNILERFSAQQFPDLHSELNLSSLELGDSALYFCASSGGSNSLYTFGSGTRLTVV.

This chain uses TRBV6-1 with TRBJ1-6; D is ambiguous. Germline CDR1 MNHNS, CDR2 SASEGT. The V and J ends lost 3 bases and 10 bases respectively, with 13 bases between them. CDR3 length equals 14 residues. CDR3 sequence (DNA): TGTGCCAGCAGTGAGTTTAACCTAGGGTCACCCCTCCACTTT. Protein product: CASSEFNLGSPLHF.

This clonotype was picked up many times. The chain recombines TRBV30 with TRBJ1-5; D gene ambiguous. Per the germline V gene, CDR1 is GTSNPN and CDR2 is SVGIG (reference sequence). The CDR3 has 13 residues. The ends were cut back, 1 base at V and 5 bases at J, with 9 bases in the middle. This chain's CDR3 is CAWSGQVDQPQHF. CDR3 DNA sequence: TGTGCCTGGAGTGGGCAGGTAGATCAGCCCCAGCATTTT. Full variable domain (outside the CDR3, taken from reference TRBV30 and TRBJ1-5): SQTIHQWPATLVQPVGSPLSLECTVEGTSNPNLYWYRQAAGRGLQLLFYSVGIGQISSEVPQNLSASRPQDRQFILSSKKLLLSDSGFYLCAWSGQVDQPQHFGDGTRLSIL.

The genes are TRBV20-1 and TRBJ1-5; the match to TRBD1 covers 7 bases. Germline loops: CDR1 DFQATT, CDR2 SNEGSKA (reference sequence). Trimming at V came to 3 bases and at J to 1 base, leaving 3 bases not matched to a gene. This CDR3 comprises 14 residues. The CDR3 loop is CSASEGASNQPQHF. The CDR3 DNA follows: TGCAGTGCTAGCGAGGGGGCGAGCAATCAGCCCCAGCATTTT.

This rearrangement joins TRBV4-2 to TRBJ2-3, with D perhaps matching TRBD2 (7 bases). The CDR3 is 16 residues long. Germline V CDR1 and CDR2: LGHNA, YNFKEQ. The ends were cut back, 5 bases at V and 2 bases at J, with 17 bases in the middle. The CDR3 spells CASSGGGQLPTDTQYF. In nucleotides, the CDR3 is TGTGCCAGCAGCGGGGGGGGCCAACTTCCCACAGATACGCAGTATTTT.

For this clonotype: Just one base apart from a much larger clone, this may be a read error. CDR3 sequence (DNA): TGTGCCAGCAGTGCTACAGGGTCCCCGGAGACCCAGCACTTC. Amino acid sequence: CASSATGSPETQHF. The chain combines TRBV2 with TRBJ2-5, with D maybe TRBD1 (6 bases). The CDR3 has 14 residues. Per germline, CDR1 SNHLY and CDR2 FYNNEI.

This clonotype has more than one count but fewer than ten. Germline and junction disagree at one end, which may indicate a read error. This rearrangement joins TRBV2 to TRBJ1-6; D is unresolved. The V gene's germline CDR1 is SNHLY and CDR2 FYNNEI. The CDR3 is 11 amino acids. CDR3 amino acids: CASKNVGEGYF. The CDR3 DNA follows: TGTGCCAGTAAAAACGTCGGGGAGGGCTACTTT.

This clonotype has at least ten counts. The CDR3 loop is CASSFTHTEAFF. CDR3 DNA sequence: TGTGCCAGCAGCTTTACTCACACTGAAGCTTTCTTT. This chain links TRBV11-3 with TRBJ1-1; no clear D gene. The germline V gene has CDR1 SGHNT and CDR2 YENEEA. This CDR3 is built from 12 residues. V shed 3 bases and J shed 3 bases, with 5 bases lying between them.

This clonotype was detected only a few times. The rearrangement links TRBV6-5 to TRBJ2-6, with D possibly matching TRBD2 (6 bases). The CDR3 consists of 17 residues. V gave up 4 bases and J gave up 4 bases, with 17 bases separating them. Looked up from germline, CDR1 is MNHEY and CDR2 is SVGAGI. In nucleotides, the CDR3 is TGTGCCAGCAGTTTGGGACCGATCGGAGGGGGGGCCAACGTCCTGACTTTC. It yields the protein CASSLGPIGGGANVLTF.

This clonotype came up a few times. The chain carries TRBV12-3 or TRBV12-4 and TRBJ1-1; perhaps TRBD1 as D (6 bases). The length of the CDR3 is 13 residues. Trimming removed 7 bases from V and 4 bases from J, with 13 bases in between. CDR3 in amino acids: CASTIRGFTEAFF. The CDR3 bases are TGTGCCAGCACTATAAGGGGGTTCACTGAAGCTTTCTTT.

The chain employs TRBV6-2 or TRBV6-3 and TRBJ1-1; D is undetermined. Germline V lookup: CDR1 MNHEY, CDR2 SVGEGT. The CDR3 loop spans 13 amino acids. V dropped 4 bases and J dropped 7 bases, with 13 bases sitting between them. The CDR3 protein is CASSWEGRGEAFF. DNA of the CDR3: TGTGCCAGCAGTTGGGAGGGCCGTGGTGAAGCTTTCTTT.

The rearrangement joins TRBV5-1 to TRBJ1-4, with D possibly TRBD1 on 6 matching bases. V lost 1 base to trimming and J lost 8 bases, with 12 bases between them. The CDR3 consists of 14 residues. Germline CDR1 reads SGHRS; CDR2 reads YFSETQ. CDR3 nucleotide sequence: TGCGCCAGCAGCTTGCTAGGGGGAGACGAAAAACTGTTTTTT. This encodes CASSLLGGDEKLFF.

The chain couples TRBV2 to TRBJ2-2; possible D gene TRBD2, 6 bases. V dropped 4 bases and J dropped 5 bases, with 8 bases sitting between them. In germline, CDR1 is SNHLY, CDR2 FYNNEI. This CDR3 contains 13 residues. CDR3 nucleotides: TGTGCCAGCAGTGTCGGGAGAACCGGGGAGCTGTTTTTT. It yields the protein CASSVGRTGELFF. Combining the CDR3 with reference TRBV2 and TRBJ2-2 gives the whole variable domain EPEVTQTPSHQVTQMGQEVILRCVPISNHLYFYWYRQILGQKVEFLVSFYNNEISEKSEIFDDQFSVERPDGSNFTLKIRSTKLEDSAMYFCASSVGRTGELFFGEGSRLTVL.

This clonotype was detected ten times or more. The rearrangement links TRBV6-5 to TRBJ1-1; maybe TRBD1 (5 bases). V lost 1 base to trimming and J lost 3 bases, with 9 bases between them. The CDR3 covers 14 residues. Germline CDR1 is MNHEY and CDR2 is SVGAGI. The CDR3 loop reads CASSYFGGDTEAFF. DNA of the CDR3: TGTGCCAGCAGTTACTTCGGGGGGGACACTGAAGCTTTCTTT.